The source of this T cell receptor (beta chain) is a study of blood T cell repertoires in COVID-19. Study-level background: The United States, Italy and Spain were the sources of the acute and convalescent COVID-19 samples.

Followed longitudinally, the Seattle patients had been enrolled during active infection. Authors' analysis steps: Amplification of reference gene primers was used by the study to estimate nucleated cell counts. The table came from immunoSEQ multiplex PCR; TCRdb's copy has only in-frame clones and leaves some out. Clone size and V and J calls were adopted from that table, with D and trimming inferred from the DNA. The sample has 300,000 to 400,000 clones, approximately 88% seen once. The source of this sequence is a man aged 30 to 45 with COVID-19, enrolled during active disease. Sequencing was done on a sample of peripheral blood.

CDR3 in DNA: TGTGCCAGCAGTTGGGGGGGACAGGGTTCCAACGAGCAGTACTTC. Translation gives CASSWGGQGSNEQYF. The gene calls are TRBV6-5 and TRBJ2-7, with TRBD1 identical over 9 bases. There are 15 residues in the CDR3. Germline values: CDR1 MNHEY, CDR2 SVGAGI. V lost 4 bases, J lost 5 bases, and 9 bases stayed unmatched.